This TCR beta chain was observed in a study of cytomegalovirus exposure and HLA in healthy donors. Researchers ran the PCR with 60 Vbeta and 13 Jbeta primers. Study processing details: Around 11 million shared chains were among the roughly 80 million unique TCR beta chains that a later analysis counted. TCRdb's copy holds only in-frame clones and misses some; the assay was immunoSEQ multiplex PCR. Clone size and the V and J calls come from that table; the DNA yielded D and trimming. The table has about 160,000 clones, around three quarters seen once. CDR3 length: 13 amino acids. Trimming took off 7 bases at V and 8 bases at J, with 17 bases between the two ends. The germline CDR1 and CDR2 sequences are MNHNS and SASEGT.

This chain joins TRBV6-1 and TRBJ1-2; weak D call: TRBD1 (5 bases). The source is a woman aged 40 to 55 in good health and CMV-seronegative. Specimen: PBMCs. The CDR3 protein is CASIPPEQAGYTF. The CDR3 DNA reads TGTGCCAGCATCCCTCCGGAACAGGCGGGCTACACCTTC.